Shown below are 28 T cell receptor beta chains from a single sample sequenced in a study of blood T cell repertoires in COVID-19. Data came from immunoSEQ multiplex PCR; TCRdb stores just in-frame clones and leaves some out. The sample has around 250,000 clones, about 80% seen once. The sample was peripheral blood. Receptor source: an elderly woman with acute or convalescent COVID-19.

This clone was found a few times. The rearrangement joins TRBV7-9 to TRBJ2-1, with 9 bases identical to TRBD1. This CDR3 comprises 14 residues. The germline CDR1 and CDR2 sequences are SEHNR and FQNEAQ (reference sequence). The V and J ends lost 5 bases and 3 bases, in that order; junction bases with no gene match: 2. The CDR3 loop reads CASSGDRVYNEQFF. The CDR3, as DNA: TGTGCCAGCAGCGGGGACAGGGTCTACAATGAGCAGTTCTTC.

This clone showed up just a few times. This chain uses TRBV15 with TRBJ2-1; D may be TRBD2 (6 bases). Germline lookup yields CDR1 LNHNV and CDR2 YYDKDF (reference sequence). CDR3 size: 15 residues. V was shortened by 0 bases and J by 3 bases, with 9 bases between the two germline ends. The CDR3 coding sequence is TGTGCCACCAGCAGAGAGCCGGGACTCTACAATGAGCAGTTCTTC. Encoded protein: CATSREPGLYNEQFF.

This clone was observed once. The chain couples TRBV7-2 to TRBJ2-2; 9 nucleotides align to TRBD1. Germline V gives CDR1 SGHTA, CDR2 FQGNSA. CDR3 size: 14 residues. Unmatched junction bases numbered 0, after V lost 6 bases and J lost 1 base. In DNA, the CDR3 is TGTGCCAGCAGGGGACAGGGGAACACCGGGGAGCTGTTTTTT. This translates into CASRGQGNTGELFF.

The V gene is TRBV3-1 (or the pseudogene TRBV3-2), the J gene TRBJ1-1; D ambiguous. CDR3 length: 13 amino acids. CDR1 is LGHDT, CDR2 YNNKEL, per germline (reference sequence). V lost 4 bases and J lost 2, with 8 bases in between. CDR3 DNA: TGTGCCAGCAGCCCCTTCAGTAACACTGAAGCTTTCTTT. The encoded protein is CASSPFSNTEAFF.

This rearrangement joins TRBV30 to TRBJ1-1; 8 bases fit TRBD1. CDR3 length: 15 residues. V gave up 2 bases and J gave up 5 bases; unmatched junction bases: 10. Germline CDR1 GTSNPN, CDR2 SVGIG (reference sequence). The CDR3 DNA reads as TGTGCCTGGAGTAACTCCGCGACAGGGGTTACTGAAGCTTTCTTT. It is translated as CAWSNSATGVTEAFF.

V and J are TRBV29-1 and TRBJ1-2; no firm D call. The CDR3 spans 12 residues. Germline CDR1 reads SQVTM; CDR2 reads ANQGSEA. The ends were cut back, 5 bases at V and 8 bases at J, with 15 bases in the middle. The CDR3 protein is CSVLGYGFGYTF. CDR3 coding DNA: TGCAGCGTTCTCGGGTATGGGTTCGGCTACACCTTC. Supplemented by reference TRBV29-1 and TRBJ1-2, the full variable domain reads SAVISQKPSRDICQRGTSLTIQCQVDSQVTMMFWYRQQPGQSLTLIATANQGSEATYESGFVIDKFPISRPNLTFSTLTVSNMSPEDSSIYLCSVLGYGFGYTFGSGTRLTVV.

The chain has TRBV10-2 and TRBJ1-4, with 9 bases that match TRBD1. The germline V gene encodes CDR1 WSHSY and CDR2 SAAADI. V lost 6 bases, J lost 4 bases, and 3 bases stayed unmatched. The CDR3 has 14 amino acids. The CDR3 spells CASRDRGDNEKLFF. For the CDR3, the DNA is TGCGCCAGCAGAGACAGGGGGGATAATGAAAAACTGTTTTTT.

In this sample, this clone turned up a few times. CDR3 bases: TGCGCCAGCAGTGTGGGTCAGGACAGACAGTATACTGAAGCTTTCTTT. Amino acid sequence: CASSVGQDRQYTEAFF. The V call is TRBV5-1, the J call TRBJ1-1, with D possibly matching TRBD1 (6 bases). The CDR3 totals 16 residues. Trimming cost V 5 bases and J 5 bases, with 22 bases left between them. Germline-derived CDR1 and CDR2 are SGHRS and YFSETQ.

The sample holds a few counts of this clone. V gene TRBV28 combines with J gene TRBJ2-1, with a weak D call TRBD2 (7 bases). The CDR3 has 16 residues. Germline assignment: CDR1 MDHEN and CDR2 SYDVKM. V gave up 7 bases and J gave up 4 bases, with 20 bases separating them. The CDR3 is CASTIGGGGHYNEQFF. The CDR3 nucleotides are TGTGCCAGCACTATCGGGGGAGGGGGGCATTACAATGAGCAGTTCTTC.

J is TRBJ1-1 and V is TRBV7-3, with a tentative D call TRBD1 (6 bases). The germline CDR1 and CDR2 sequences are SGHTA and FQGTGA. The ends were cut back, 6 bases at V and 0 bases at J, with 11 bases in the middle. This CDR3 contains 14 residues. The DNA for the CDR3 is TGTGCCAGCAGTCCAGGACAGCTGAACACTGAAGCTTTCTTT. Protein: CASSPGQLNTEAFF.

With respect to this clone: This likely comes from a read error, as the CDR3 has no conserved phenylalanine or tryptophan at its end. Because the CDR3's place on the DNA is in doubt, the DNA is left out and the CDR3 is given as listed by TCRdb. The chain has TRBV5-8 and TRBJ2-7; the table's D call of TRBD2 was not tested on the DNA. CDR1 is SGHTS, CDR2 YDEGEE, per germline. The CDR3 has 12 amino acids, counting both end residues. The CDR3 is CASSPGRVFPRL.

The chain joins TRBV6-5 to TRBJ1-2; a weak D match, TRBD1 (6 bases). The V end was cut by 5 bases, the J end by 11 bases, with 12 bases between. Germline lookup yields CDR1 MNHEY and CDR2 SVGAGI. The CDR3 spans 11 residues. As DNA, the CDR3 is TGTGCCAGCAGTACAGGGTTTGAGTACACCTTC. Amino acid sequence: CASSTGFEYTF.

The gene calls are TRBV7-2 and TRBJ1-6; D remains ambiguous. This CDR3 is 16 amino acids long. From germline, CDR1 is SGHTA and CDR2 FQGNSA. The V and J ends lost 1 base and 0 bases respectively, with 7 bases between them. Here the CDR3 DNA reads TGTGCCAGCAGCTTAGGTGGGAGCTCCTATAATTCACCCCTCCACTTT. Amino acid sequence: CASSLGGSSYNSPLHF.

The rearrangement uses TRBV29-1 and TRBJ2-3, with D maybe TRBD1 (5 bases). This CDR3 contains 13 residues. Germline V lookup: CDR1 SQVTM, CDR2 ANQGSEA. Trimming stripped 7 bases from V and 2 bases from J, with 13 bases between. CDR3 in amino acids: CSANGQNTDTQYF. In DNA, the CDR3 is TGCAGCGCGAATGGACAAAACACAGATACGCAGTATTTT.

Here the CDR3 reads CASSEGFGTQYF. The CDR3 nucleotides read TGTGCCAGCAGTGAAGGTTTCGGTACGCAGTATTTT. The chain uses TRBV6-1 and TRBJ2-3; no reliable D call. Trimming took 1 base from V and 8 from J, leaving 7 bases between them. The V gene's germline CDR1 is MNHNS and CDR2 SASEGT. CDR3 length: 12 amino acids.

This clone was picked up a small number of times. The chain carries TRBV7-2 and TRBJ2-1, with 9 bases identical to TRBD1. The CDR3 extends over 19 amino acids. The germline CDR1 and CDR2 sequences are SGHTA and FQGNSA. Losses at the gene ends were 5 bases for V and 0 bases for J; bases not matched to a gene: 14. For the CDR3, the DNA is TGTGCCAGCAGCCCCTCCTCATTACAGGGGGCGCGCTCCTACAATGAGCAGTTCTTC. Translated: CASSPSSLQGARSYNEQFF. Combining the CDR3 with reference TRBV7-2 and TRBJ2-1 gives the whole variable domain GAGVSQSPSNKVTEKGKDVELRCDPISGHTALYWYRQSLGQGLEFLIYFQGNSAPDKSGLPSDRFSAERTGGSVSTLTIQRTQQEDSAVYLCASSPSSLQGARSYNEQFFGPGTRLTVL.

The chain links TRBV7-6 to TRBJ1-5; no clear D gene. This CDR3 has 15 amino acids. The germline V gene has CDR1 SGHVS and CDR2 FNYEAQ. Trimming shortened V by 1 base and J by 1 base, and 8 bases separated the two germline ends. CDR3 protein: CASSLGGLSNQPQHF. The CDR3 nucleotides read TGTGCCAGCAGCTTAGGCGGTTTAAGCAATCAGCCCCAGCATTTT.

The gene calls are TRBV5-1 and TRBJ1-2; 7 bases are shared with TRBD1. J lost 4 bases, V lost 4 bases, and 4 bases had no gene match. There are 13 residues in the CDR3. In germline, CDR1 is SGHRS, CDR2 YFSETQ. CDR3: CASSAGTAYGYTF. CDR3 sequence (DNA): TGCGCCAGCAGCGCCGGGACAGCCTATGGCTACACCTTC.

The V gene is TRBV29-1, the J gene TRBJ2-7; weak D call: TRBD1 (6 bases). The germline V and J ends were trimmed by 7 bases and 0 bases, with 16 bases remaining between them. The CDR3 spans 14 residues. Germline V gives CDR1 SQVTM, CDR2 ANQGSEA. The CDR3 here is CSATGQLSSYEQYF. The CDR3 nucleotides are TGCAGCGCGACTGGACAGCTTAGCTCCTACGAGCAGTACTTC.

The chain has TRBV14 and TRBJ2-3; weak D call: TRBD2 (6 bases). The germline V gene has CDR1 SGHDN and CDR2 FVKESK. The CDR3 contains 16 residues. With 1 base removed from V and 0 bases from J, the gap between germline ends came to 11 bases. The CDR3 loop reads CASSQGRDWSTDTQYF. CDR3 DNA: TGTGCCAGCAGCCAAGGCCGGGACTGGAGCACAGATACGCAGTATTTT.

In this sample, this clone turned up once. CDR3 region: CASSYSAGGLRDTQYF. The CDR3 DNA reads as TGTGCCAGCAGTTACTCGGCGGGGGGGCTCAGAGATACGCAGTATTTT. The V gene is TRBV6-2 or TRBV6-3, the J gene TRBJ2-3; 9 bases match TRBD2. From germline, CDR1 is MNHEY and CDR2 SVGEGT. This CDR3 has 16 amino acids. The ends lost 0 bases at V and 5 bases at J; junction bases unmatched: 6.

V gene TRBV19 combines with J gene TRBJ1-1; 8 bases agree with TRBD1. The CDR3 sequence is 15 residues long. Trimming at V came to 4 bases and at J to 1 base, leaving 5 bases not matched to a gene. Germline loops: CDR1 LNHDA, CDR2 SQIVND (reference sequence). DNA for the CDR3: TGTGCCAGTAGTACGACAGGGGATGGGAACACTGAAGCTTTCTTT. Translating gives CASSTTGDGNTEAFF.

This sequence joins TRBV11-2 and TRBJ1-1; D gene uncertain. The CDR3 loop spans 14 amino acids. V was trimmed by 1 base and J by 4 bases, leaving 10 bases between them. Germline V gene lookup returns CDR1 SGHAT and CDR2 FQNNGV. The CDR3 DNA reads as TGTGCCAGCAGCTTAGCCCAGGTGGGCACTGAAGCTTTCTTT. Its protein is CASSLAQVGTEAFF. The full variable domain, rest sourced from reference TRBV11-2 and TRBJ1-1, is EAGVAQSPRYKIIEKRQSVAFWCNPISGHATLYWYQQILGQGPKLLIQFQNNGVVDDSQLPKDRFSAERLKGVDSTLKIQPAKLEDSAVYLCASSLAQVGTEAFFGQGTRLTVV.

The chain combines TRBV28 with TRBJ2-7; TRBD1 matches 7 bases. Germline V gene lookup returns CDR1 MDHEN and CDR2 SYDVKM. The CDR3 loop spans 14 amino acids. Trimming removed 5 bases from V and 4 bases from J; junction bases left unmatched: 8. CDR3 in DNA: TGTGCCAGCAGTCCGGGACAGAGAAGTTACGAGCAGTACTTC. Protein sequence: CASSPGQRSYEQYF.

The genes are TRBV7-8 and TRBJ2-2; D may be TRBD2 (5 bases). This CDR3 is built from 15 residues. V was cut by 5 bases and J by 4 bases, with 14 bases left in between. Per germline, CDR1 SGHVS and CDR2 FQNEAQ. DNA for the CDR3: TGTGCCAGCAGCCTAGGCCAAGCGGCCACCGGGGAGCTGTTTTTT. As protein: CASSLGQAATGELFF.

This clone was detected once. J is TRBJ1-1 and V is TRBV29-1, with 7 positions matching TRBD1. CDR1 is SQVTM, CDR2 ANQGSEA, per germline. Trimming took 2 bases from V and 6 from J; bases not matched to a gene: 6. There are 13 residues in the CDR3. CDR3 protein: CSVERGQGSEAFF. CDR3 DNA: TGCAGCGTTGAAAGGGGGCAGGGCTCTGAAGCTTTCTTT.

The chain links TRBV5-1 to TRBJ1-2; possibly TRBD1 for D (5 bases). Germline-derived CDR1 and CDR2 are SGHRS and YFSETQ. Trimming removed 6 bases at V and 7 bases at J, with 13 bases between. This CDR3 is built from 12 residues. CDR3 amino acids: CASTGRAAGYTF. DNA for the CDR3: TGCGCCAGCACAGGCAGGGCGGCTGGCTACACCTTC.

V is TRBV7-2 and J is TRBJ2-5; 9 nucleotides agree with TRBD2. The germline V gene encodes CDR1 SGHTA and CDR2 FQGNSA. J gave up 5 bases and V 5 bases, and 9 bases lay outside the gene matches. This CDR3 has 15 amino acids. The CDR3 nucleotides are TGTGCCAGCAGCCTTAGCGGGAGAGGGACGGAGACCCAGTACTTC. It encodes CASSLSGRGTETQYF.